This T cell receptor beta chain was found in a study of T cell responses to AZD1222 COVID-19 vaccine. Regarding this clone: Its cognate antigen is unknown.

The CDR3 totals 12 residues. Trimming pared 6 bases from V and 5 bases from J, leaving 10 bases between. Germline V gene lookup returns CDR1 MNHEY and CDR2 SMNVEV (reference sequence). Study findings and constraints: Baseline seropositivity occurred in only six AZD1222 recipients. Vaccine-associated CD4 TCRs ranged over spike, dominating at 160-218 and 743-854.

Assay: immunoSEQ multiplex PCR; the TCRdb copy retains only in-frame clones and omits some. The sample carries around 120,000 clones, around 93% recorded once. V and J are TRBV27 and TRBJ1-1; perhaps TRBD1 as D (5 bases). Sequenced here: peripheral blood, sampled on day 0 of AZD1222 vaccination. This TCR was recovered from an adult in good health. CDR3 loop: CASSQGHTEAFF. The CDR3 DNA reads TGTGCCAGCAGCCAAGGACATACTGAAGCTTTCTTT.